The sample holds one count of the clone carrying this TCR beta chain. The data were obtained in a study of blood T cell repertoires in COVID-19. Profiled with immunoSEQ multiplex PCR; TCRdb holds only in-frame clones, not every one. The table records approximately 220,000 clones, 85% to 90% of them present only once. The CDR3 spans 14 residues. V dropped 6 bases and J dropped 5; count of bases not matched to a gene: 6. Germline V gives CDR1 LNHDA, CDR2 SQIVND (reference sequence). Which cohort a participant joined came from the clinical history participants gave. The receptor's source is a woman younger than 30 in a cohort exposed to, infected with or recovered from COVID-19 (not recorded which). Material: PBMCs or T cells enriched from blood (not recorded which). The chain employs TRBV19 and TRBJ1-5; 8 bases fit TRBD1. For the CDR3, the DNA is TGTGCCAGTAGAGTGAGGACAGGGCATCAGCCCCAGCATTTT. Encoded protein: CASRVRTGHQPQHF.